This TCR beta chain was obtained from a study of T cells in Graves' hyperthyroidism and ophthalmopathy. The study, taken as a whole, reports: Most expanded thyroid clonotypes above 0.001 also appeared in blood. A model of 13 V-J features distinguished ophthalmopathy from stable hyperthyroidism.

Germline V gene sequence: CDR1 SGHVS, CDR2 FQNEAQ. V was pared by 2 bases and J by 6 bases, with 4 bases of the junction left unmatched. CDR3 length: 15 residues. Using RNA transcripts as the source, TCR beta CDR3 regions were amplified. The HTBI primer set was used in a first-round RT-PCR of the TCR CDR3. TCRdb itself ran the multiplex PCR reads through MiXCR, one entry per CDR3 protein. The table records roughly 740,000 distinct CDR3 sequences, about 15% of them present only once. This clonotype was recorded many times. What it binds is unknown. This clonotype was sampled from a man in his late teens or twenties with Graves' hyperthyroidism. What was sequenced was blood. The rearrangement joins TRBV7-8 to TRBJ1-5; the match to TRBD1 covers 10 bases. In DNA form, the CDR3 reads TGTGCCAGCAGCTTACGGGACAGGGGTACTCAGCCCCAGCATTTT. Protein: CASSLRDRGTQPQHF. The complete variable domain, with remaining parts taken from reference TRBV7-8 and TRBJ1-5, reads GAGVSQSPRYKVAKRGQDVALRCDPISGHVSLFWYQQALGQGPEFLTYFQNEAQLDKSGLPSDRFFAERPEGSVSTLKIQRTQQEDSAVYLCASSLRDRGTQPQHFGDGTRLSIL.